Ten or more counts support the clone carrying this TCR beta chain. Trimming pared 2 bases from V and 5 bases from J, leaving 12 bases between. This CDR3 comprises 14 residues. Germline V gene data show CDR1 as MDHEN and CDR2 as SYDVKM. This sample was taken from a study of T cells in Graves' hyperthyroidism and ophthalmopathy. It was RNA transcripts that yielded the amplified TCR beta CDR3 regions. TCR CDR3 regions were first amplified by RT-PCR with HTBI primers. TCRdb independently ran MiXCR on the multiplex PCR reads; one entry per CDR3 protein. The sample lists around 430,000 distinct CDR3 sequences; more than 13% were seen once.

Sequencing input: blood. This chain links TRBV28 with TRBJ1-2; D gene unclear. The receptor was derived from a woman younger than 45 with Graves' hyperthyroidism. CDR3 nucleotide sequence: TGTGCCAGCAGTTTACGGGGTCTGAATTATGGCTACACCTTC. It yields the protein CASSLRGLNYGYTF.